The 23 T cell receptor beta chains listed next were all sequenced from one sample in a study of blood T cell repertoires in COVID-19. Clones were read by immunoSEQ multiplex PCR, and TCRdb kept only the in-frame ones, dropping some. This sample has a few hundred thousand clones, with 85% to 90% found just once. Material: PBMCs or T cells enriched from blood (not recorded which). These receptor sequences come from a woman in her thirties or forties who had recovered from COVID-19.

The chain uses TRBV27 and TRBJ1-5, with D hard to call. Germline V gives CDR1 MNHEY, CDR2 SMNVEV (reference sequence). The CDR3 is 13 amino acids. The germline V and J ends were trimmed by 2 bases and 3 bases, with 5 bases remaining between them. The CDR3 bases are TGTGCCAGCAGTTTAGTCATCAATCAGCCCCAGCATTTT. The encoded protein is CASSLVINQPQHF.

The chain recombines TRBV7-2 with TRBJ2-1; 12 bases align to TRBD2. The germline CDR1 and CDR2 sequences are SGHTA and FQGNSA. The CDR3 consists of 16 residues. After removal of 5 bases from V and 4 bases from J, the junction contained 6 bases not matched to a gene. The CDR3 nucleotides read TGTGCCAGCAGCCCCCAGGGACTAGCGGGTTACAATGAGCAGTTCTTC. This encodes CASSPQGLAGYNEQFF.

V is TRBV11-1 and J is TRBJ1-1; maybe TRBD1 (6 bases). The CDR3 covers 15 residues. V lost 6 bases and J 2 bases, leaving 16 bases between the germline ends. The germline V gene has CDR1 SGHAT and CDR2 FQDESV (reference sequence). CDR3 sequence reads: CASRILPDSNTEAFF. In DNA form, the CDR3 reads TGTGCCAGCAGGATCTTACCGGACAGCAACACTGAAGCTTTCTTT.

This sequence joins TRBV1 and TRBJ2-7; TRBD2 is the table's D call, not checked against the DNA. TRBV1 constitutes a pseudogene. This CDR3 is 15 amino acids long. The CDR3, as DNA: TGCACCAGCAGCACCTGCATGCGGGAGGCCTACGAGCAGTACTTC. Amino acid sequence: CTSSTCMREAYEQYF.

The J gene is TRBJ2-3, the V gene TRBV5-1; TRBD1 agrees at 9 bases. From germline, CDR1 is SGHRS and CDR2 YFSETQ. This CDR3 region has 16 residues. Germline trimming cut 4 bases from V and 0 bases from J; bases unmatched to any gene: 6. CDR3 bases: TGCGCCAGCAGCCGGGACAGGGAACAGAGCACAGATACGCAGTATTTT. It codes for CASSRDREQSTDTQYF.

CDR3 nucleotide sequence: TGCGCCAGCAGAACAGACCCAAGCAATCAGCCCCAGCATTTT. This codes for CASRTDPSNQPQHF. The V and J genes are TRBV5-1 and TRBJ1-5; D not resolved. Trimming stripped 5 bases from V and 1 base from J, with 10 bases between. CDR1 is SGHRS and CDR2 is YFSETQ in the germline V gene. The CDR3 covers 14 residues.

The chain uses TRBV27 and TRBJ1-1; no firm D call. This CDR3 has 15 residues. Germline V gene lookup returns CDR1 MNHEY and CDR2 SMNVEV (reference sequence). Trimming took 5 bases from V and 3 from J, leaving 16 bases between them. The CDR3 region has the DNA TGTGCCAGCAGTCCACTCCGCGGGAAGGACACTGAAGCTTTCTTT. It yields the protein CASSPLRGKDTEAFF.

The chain employs TRBV14 and TRBJ2-1; 7 bases line up with TRBD1. The length of the CDR3 is 17 residues. With V trimmed by 0 bases and J by 7 bases, 12 bases remained unmatched. CDR1 and CDR2 from the germline V gene are SGHDN and FVKESK. The DNA of the CDR3 is TGTGCCAGCAGCCAAGATCTACGGGATGGCAGGGGGAATGAGCAGTTCTTC. It codes for CASSQDLRDGRGNEQFF.

The CDR3 protein is CASRDRNNSPLHF. CDR3 nucleotides: TGTGCCAGCAGAGACAGGAATAATTCACCCCTCCACTTT. The chain recombines TRBV6-5 with TRBJ1-6, with D perhaps TRBD1 (6 bases). The CDR3 extends over 13 amino acids. Germline assignment: CDR1 MNHEY and CDR2 SVGAGI. V was cut by 6 bases and J by 5 bases, with 8 bases left in between.

V is TRBV5-6 and J is TRBJ1-2, with 9 nucleotides matching TRBD1. V shed 6 bases and J 5 bases; nucleotides not matched to a gene: 8. The CDR3 totals 14 residues. The germline gives CDR1 SGHDT, CDR2 YYEEEE. This chain's CDR3 is CASKPGTGPYGYTF. CDR3 coding DNA: TGTGCCAGCAAGCCAGGGACAGGGCCTTATGGCTACACCTTC.

This chain joins TRBV15 and TRBJ1-6; 8 bases map to TRBD1. The CDR3 loop spans 14 amino acids. The germline CDR1 and CDR2 sequences are LNHNV and YYDKDF (reference sequence). The V segment lost 0 bases and the J segment 10 bases; nucleotides outside the gene matches: 2. The CDR3 bases are TGTGCCACCAGCAGAGAGACAGGGGAATCACCCCTCCACTTT. Protein product: CATSRETGESPLHF.

The chain links TRBV15 to TRBJ1-2, with D uncertain. Germline V gives CDR1 LNHNV, CDR2 YYDKDF (reference sequence). V lost 6 bases and J 4 bases, leaving 12 bases between the germline ends. There are 13 residues in the CDR3. Written as DNA, the CDR3 is TGTGCCACCAGGGGTGGAGGAGTCTATGGCTACACCTTC. Its translation is CATRGGGVYGYTF.

The chain uses TRBV5-1 and TRBJ2-1; 9 nucleotides agree with TRBD2. Germline CDR1 SGHRS, CDR2 YFSETQ. The CDR3 totals 14 residues. Germline trimming cut 4 bases from V and 6 bases from J; bases unmatched to any gene: 5. The CDR3 bases are TGCGCCAGCAGCCCGGGACTAGCAGGCAATGAGCAGTTCTTC. As protein: CASSPGLAGNEQFF.

The V gene is TRBV10-1, the J gene TRBJ2-7; no clear D. Per germline, CDR1 WNHNN and CDR2 SYGVQD (reference sequence). Trimming pared 4 bases from V and 4 bases from J, leaving 11 bases between. CDR3 length equals 13 residues. The DNA for the CDR3 is TGCGCCAGCAGTGTGAGCAGGATGTACGAGCAGTACTTC. The encoded protein is CASSVSRMYEQYF.

This clone showed up just once. The J gene is TRBJ2-7, the V gene TRBV7-9; D is perhaps TRBD2 (5 bases). Germline values: CDR1 SEHNR, CDR2 FQNEAQ (reference sequence). The CDR3 consists of 13 residues. Trimming cost V 2 bases and J 7 bases, with 12 bases left between them. CDR3 nucleotide sequence: TGTGCCAGCAGCTTATTAGGAGGATGGGAGCAGTACTTC. As protein: CASSLLGGWEQYF. The entire variable domain, with the rest obtained from reference TRBV7-9 and TRBJ2-7, is as follows: DTGVSQNPRHKITKRGQNVTFRCDPISEHNRLYWYRQTLGQGPEFLTYFQNEAQLEKSRLLSDRFSAERPKGSFSTLEIQRTEQGDSAMYLCASSLLGGWEQYFGPGTRLTVT.

This chain links TRBV10-2 with TRBJ1-2, with unresolved D. V lost 6 bases and J 2 bases, leaving 16 bases between the germline ends. The length of the CDR3 is 15 residues. CDR1 and CDR2 (germline): WSHSY, SAAADI. CDR3 coding DNA: TGCGCCAGCAGGCGGGAAGGGTTACTCAACTATGGCTACACCTTC. Amino acids: CASRREGLLNYGYTF.

The sample holds a few counts of this clone. This chain connects TRBV7-9 to TRBJ1-1; 9 positions match TRBD1. Germline assignment: CDR1 SEHNR and CDR2 FQNEAQ (reference sequence). The CDR3 length is 16 residues. Germline trimming cut 4 bases from V and 4 bases from J; bases unmatched to any gene: 10. CDR3 residues: CASSSLGTGWGTEAFF. CDR3 bases: TGTGCCAGCAGCTCTCTTGGGACAGGGTGGGGCACTGAAGCTTTCTTT.

The chain carries TRBV6-5 and TRBJ2-1; TRBD2 matches at 7 bases. The CDR3 length is 14 residues. J was trimmed by 8 bases and V by 5 bases; bases with no gene match: 9. Germline CDR1 and CDR2: MNHEY and SVGAGI. The CDR3: CASSSSGRVDEQFF. CDR3 nucleotide sequence: TGTGCCAGCAGTAGCTCGGGGAGGGTCGATGAGCAGTTCTTC.

In its sample, this clone was seen once. CDR3: CASSLGGGTGVETQYF. For the CDR3, the DNA is TGTGCCAGCAGTTTAGGAGGCGGGACAGGGGTTGAGACCCAGTACTTC. This rearrangement joins TRBV28 to TRBJ2-5; TRBD1 agrees at 10 bases. V lost 2 bases, J lost 5 bases, and 8 bases stayed unmatched. CDR1 and CDR2 from the germline V gene are MDHEN and SYDVKM. This CDR3 has 16 amino acids.

The chain combines TRBV5-5 with TRBJ1-4; weak D call: TRBD1 (5 bases). The CDR3 runs 14 residues. Germline V gene lookup returns CDR1 SGHKS and CDR2 YYEKEE (reference sequence). Trimming cost V 0 bases and J 5 bases, with 8 bases left between them. CDR3 sequence: CASSLGQSNEKLFF. The CDR3 nucleotides are TGTGCCAGCAGCTTGGGACAGTCAAATGAAAAACTGTTTTTT. The variable domain in full, completed from reference TRBV5-5 and TRBJ1-4, reads DAGVTQSPTHLIKTRGQQVTLRCSPISGHKSVSWYQQVLGQGPQFIFQYYEKEERGRGNFPDRFSARQFPNYSSELNVNALLLGDSALYLCASSLGQSNEKLFFGSGTQLSVL.

J is TRBJ2-1 and V is TRBV10-3, with 10 bases matching TRBD2. Germline V gives CDR1 ENHRY, CDR2 SYGVKD. CDR3 length equals 15 residues. Trimming cost V 4 bases and J 6 bases; bases outside gene matches: 6. The CDR3 nucleotides read TGTGCCATCAGTGGTGGGACTAGCGATGCCAATGAGCAGTTCTTC. Amino acid sequence: CAISGGTSDANEQFF.

The chain has TRBV7-9 and TRBJ1-2; 8 nucleotides agree with TRBD1. Germline V lookup: CDR1 SEHNR, CDR2 FQNEAQ (reference sequence). The CDR3 has 15 residues. V was clipped by 4 bases and J by 2 bases; unmatched bases: 6. In DNA, the CDR3 is TGTGCCAGCAGCTCGGGACAGGCAAACAACTATGGCTACACCTTC. This encodes CASSSGQANNYGYTF.

The chain uses TRBV19 and TRBJ1-2; possible D gene TRBD1, 6 bases. The ends were cut back, 9 bases at V and 4 bases at J, with 18 bases in the middle. This CDR3 comprises 14 residues. The germline V gene has CDR1 LNHDA and CDR2 SQIVND (reference sequence). CDR3: CASRVRGGSYGYTF. The DNA of the CDR3 is TGTGCCAGCCGTGTCAGGGGCGGGAGCTATGGCTACACCTTC. The full variable domain, in which reference TRBV19 and TRBJ1-2 provide the parts outside the CDR3, is DGGITQSPKYLFRKEGQNVTLSCEQNLNHDAMYWYRQDPGQGLRLIYYSQIVNDFQKGDIAEGYSVSREKKESFPLTVTSAQKNPTAFYLCASRVRGGSYGYTFGSGTRLTVV.